What follows is one T cell receptor (beta chain) and its context. As yet, its antigen is unknown. These data come from a study of OX40 agonist ivuxolimab in advanced cancers. General study points: On average, CD8+ T cells showed a greater number of expanded clones than CD4+.

CDR1 MNHEY and CDR2 SMNVEV come from the germline V gene (reference sequence). The CDR3 sequence is 13 residues long. Deletions cut 6 bases from V and 8 bases from J, with 16 bases between. Generated by immunoSEQ multiplex PCR, the TCRdb table keeps only in-frame clones and is missing some. The sample lists about 48,000 clones, 80% to 95% occurring once. The chain joins TRBV27 to TRBJ1-1, with D unclear. The sequencing here drew on CD4+ or CD8+ T cells sorted from blood, taken in a trial of the OX40 agonist ivuxolimab. The origin of this receptor is an adult with an advanced solid tumor such as melanoma, head and neck, liver or kidney cancer. CDR3 sequence reads: CASRPRPLTEAFF. DNA of the CDR3: TGTGCCAGCAGACCCAGGCCTTTAACCGAAGCTTTCTTT.